The T cell receptor (beta chain) under discussion was sequenced for a study of blood T cells in healthy people across ages. The use of a sample-barcoded 5' primer and a J-beta primer mix characterized a second PCR of about 7 to 12 cycles. Each CDR3 protein gets one entry after TCRdb re-called the 5' RACE reads with MiXCR. The repertoire consists of roughly 2 million distinct CDR3 sequences, with approximately 50% occurring once and the leading ten covering roughly 2.1%. Germline V gives CDR1 SGHTA, CDR2 FQGTGA. The CDR3 has 14 amino acids. V lost 1 base, J lost 5 bases, and 10 bases lay in between. Donation came from healthy Caucasian individuals in Russia who were aged roughly 6 to 95.

The specimen was blood. The V and J genes are TRBV7-3 and TRBJ2-3; D perhaps matches TRBD2 (6 bases). The sequence derives from a woman aged 40 to 50 in good health. The CDR3 loop reads CASSLSGTEDTQYF. The CDR3 coding sequence is TGTGCCAGCAGCTTAAGCGGGACCGAAGATACGCAGTATTTT.